The 2 T cell receptor beta chains below come from one sample, sequenced in a study of blood T cell repertoires in COVID-19. TCRdb's copy holds only in-frame clones and misses some; the assay was immunoSEQ multiplex PCR. The table has around 170,000 clones, roughly 80% seen once; the top ten hold about 6%. What was sequenced was peripheral blood. Receptors originate from a woman in her 40s with acute or convalescent COVID-19.

This clone showed up just once. The V gene is TRBV20-1, the J gene TRBJ1-5; D unclear. This CDR3 has 15 residues. Germline V gene sequence: CDR1 DFQATT, CDR2 SNEGSKA (reference sequence). Deletions cut 3 bases from V and 0 bases from J, with 12 bases between. The CDR3 protein is CSASWEGYSNQPQHF. DNA for the CDR3: TGCAGTGCTAGTTGGGAGGGCTATAGCAATCAGCCCCAGCATTTT.

The J gene is TRBJ2-7, the V gene TRBV6-1, with D tentatively TRBD2 (5 bases). V was shortened by 3 bases and J by 1 base, with 16 bases between the two germline ends. This CDR3 region has 16 residues. The germline gives CDR1 MNHNS, CDR2 SASEGT. This chain's CDR3 is CASSEAGGGGSYEQYF. Written as DNA, the CDR3 is TGTGCCAGCAGTGAGGCGGGCGGCGGCGGGTCCTACGAGCAGTACTTC.